The 16 T cell receptor beta chains given below trace back to one sample, sequenced in a study of memory CD4+ T cells and cytomegalovirus serostatus. Here immunoSEQ multiplex PCR was the method, and the copy in TCRdb shows in-frame clones only, minus some. Of 46,000 or so clones in the sample, under 80% were seen once. Single viable CD3+CD4+CD8-CD45RO+ cells were sorted as the memory CD4+ T cells. Sequencing was carried out using memory CD4+ T cells from blood. These TCRs come from an adult in good health and CMV-seronegative.

By sample share, this clone is medium-sized. This sample includes further DNA sequences coding for the same CDR3. V is TRBV25-1 and J is TRBJ1-1; perhaps TRBD1 as D (5 bases). The CDR3 loop spans 13 amino acids. CDR1 is MGHDK, CDR2 SYGVNS, per germline. The ends were cut back, 6 bases at V and 4 bases at J, with 12 bases in the middle. The CDR3 coding sequence is TGTGCCAGCAGGCGGGGGGGTGGCACTGAAGCTTTCTTT. It translates to CASRRGGGTEAFF.

V and J are TRBV19 and TRBJ1-4; D is undetermined. This CDR3 has 15 residues. Deletions cut 2 bases from V and 1 base from J, with 8 bases between. In germline, CDR1 is LNHDA, CDR2 SQIVND (reference sequence). CDR3 DNA: TGTGCCAGTAGTATACGTCGGTTAACTAATGAAAAACTGTTTTTT. It encodes CASSIRRLTNEKLFF.

This chain uses TRBV9 with TRBJ1-2, with D uncertain. The ends were cut back, 7 bases at V and 10 bases at J, with 20 bases in the middle. CDR3 length equals 13 residues. Germline V gene data show CDR1 as SGDLS and CDR2 as YYNGEE. The CDR3 protein is CASSPSTYNDYTF. DNA of the CDR3: TGTGCCAGCTCGCCCAGTACGTACAATGACTACACCTTC.

V usage is TRBV27 and J usage is TRBJ2-7, with D possibly TRBD1 on 6 matching bases. Trimming cost V 8 bases and J 3 bases, with 14 bases left between them. CDR1 and CDR2 (germline): MNHEY, SMNVEV (reference sequence). This CDR3 contains 13 residues. The CDR3 region has the DNA TGTGCCAGCGCTAAAAAAGGGGGCTACGAGCAGTACTTC. As protein: CASAKKGGYEQYF.

This clone has more than one count but fewer than ten. V is TRBV2 and J is TRBJ1-5; D is undetermined. Trimming left V 7 bases short and J 3 bases short, with 10 bases between. Germline V gene lookup returns CDR1 SNHLY and CDR2 FYNNEI. This CDR3 has 13 amino acids. DNA for the CDR3: TGTGCCAGCACGGAGGACCTCAATCAGCCCCAGCATTTT. This codes for CASTEDLNQPQHF.

J is TRBJ1-1 and V is TRBV7-3, with D unresolved. Per germline, CDR1 SGHTA and CDR2 FQGTGA. CDR3 length: 14 amino acids. V was trimmed by 1 base and J by 3 bases, leaving 9 bases between them. The chain's CDR3 is CASSLSWTDTEAFF. CDR3 nucleotide sequence: TGTGCCAGCAGCTTAAGTTGGACTGACACTGAAGCTTTCTTT.

The CDR3 protein is CASSLGATSRGEQYF. Written as DNA, the CDR3 is TGCGCCAGCAGCTTGGGTGCGACTAGCCGCGGCGAGCAGTACTTC. This chain links TRBV5-1 with TRBJ2-7, with 7 bases lining up with TRBD2. CDR1 is SGHRS, CDR2 YFSETQ, per germline. The J segment lost 6 bases and the V segment lost 0 bases, leaving 9 bases of the junction unmatched. The CDR3 runs 15 residues.

Comments on this clone: Other DNA sequences within the sample encode an identical CDR3. The V and J genes are TRBV18 and TRBJ2-2, with 7 bases identical to TRBD1. The CDR3 consists of 16 residues. The V segment lost 3 bases and the J segment 2 bases; nucleotides outside the gene matches: 6. The germline V gene encodes CDR1 KGHSH and CDR2 LQKENI. The CDR3 region is CASSPRQGVNTGELFF. The DNA of the CDR3 is TGTGCCAGCTCACCGAGGCAGGGGGTTAACACCGGGGAGCTGTTTTTT.

The chain has TRBV29-1 and TRBJ2-1; D is uncertain. In germline, CDR1 is SQVTM, CDR2 ANQGSEA. V dropped 3 bases and J dropped 13 bases, with 10 bases sitting between them. This CDR3 comprises 10 residues. This CDR3 is CSVEDRPQFF. In nucleotides, the CDR3 is TGCAGCGTTGAGGATAGACCACAGTTCTTC.

V usage is TRBV19 and J usage is TRBJ2-5; 12 bases map to TRBD2. Losses at the gene ends were 3 bases for V and 2 bases for J; bases not matched to a gene: 4. Germline V lookup: CDR1 LNHDA, CDR2 SQIVND (reference sequence). This CDR3 comprises 16 residues. CDR3 nucleotide sequence: TGTGCCAGTAGTATGGGACTAGCGGGCGCGCAAGAGACCCAGTACTTC. It codes for CASSMGLAGAQETQYF. Filled out from reference TRBV19 and TRBJ2-5, the complete variable domain reads DGGITQSPKYLFRKEGQNVTLSCEQNLNHDAMYWYRQDPGQGLRLIYYSQIVNDFQKGDIAEGYSVSREKKESFPLTVTSAQKNPTAFYLCASSMGLAGAQETQYFGPGTRLLVL.

J is TRBJ2-1 and V is TRBV28; 11 positions agree with TRBD2. There are 13 residues in the CDR3. Germline V CDR1 and CDR2: MDHEN, SYDVKM. V was pared by 11 bases and J by 4 bases, with 4 bases of the junction left unmatched. CDR3 in amino acids: CASGTSGYNEQFF. The CDR3 coding sequence is TGTGCCTCCGGGACTAGCGGTTACAATGAGCAGTTCTTC.

Within the sample, this clone is medium-sized. This chain uses TRBV19 with TRBJ1-6; tentative D call: TRBD1 (5 bases). V dropped 5 bases and J dropped 9 bases, with 17 bases sitting between them. CDR3 length: 15 residues. Looked up from germline, CDR1 is LNHDA and CDR2 is SQIVND (reference sequence). The CDR3 is CASSPSHQGSSPLHF. In DNA, the CDR3 is TGTGCCAGTAGTCCCTCGCATCAGGGCTCTTCACCCCTCCACTTT.

V usage is TRBV9 and J usage is TRBJ1-2, with D possibly TRBD1 on 5 matching bases. CDR1 and CDR2 (germline): SGDLS, YYNGEE. The CDR3 length is 13 residues. Trimming left V 7 bases short and J 5 bases short, with 15 bases between. The CDR3 protein is CASRDRERYGYTF. The CDR3 DNA follows: TGTGCCAGCCGGGACCGGGAGAGATATGGCTACACCTTC.

The chain uses TRBV2 and TRBJ1-5, with D possibly matching TRBD1 (5 bases). The CDR3 has 15 amino acids. V lost 1 base to trimming and J lost 1 base, with 8 bases between them. Germline CDR1 and CDR2: SNHLY and FYNNEI. CDR3 region: CASSEGGFSNQPQHF. In nucleotides, the CDR3 is TGTGCCAGCAGTGAAGGGGGCTTCAGCAATCAGCCCCAGCATTTT.

This chain links TRBV5-1 with TRBJ2-7; D may be TRBD1 (5 bases). The CDR3 sequence is 15 residues long. V was shortened by 0 bases and J by 5 bases, with 15 bases between the two germline ends. Germline values: CDR1 SGHRS, CDR2 YFSETQ. DNA for the CDR3: TGCGCCAGCAGCTTGGAAGGGGCACGTAACGACGAGCAGTACTTC. Its translation: CASSLEGARNDEQYF.

This clone was found a few times. In DNA form, the CDR3 reads TGTGCCGTTAGCGGGGGCTCCTACAATGAGCAGTTCTTC. It translates to CAVSGGSYNEQFF. The J gene is TRBJ2-1, the V gene TRBV30; 9 bases are shared with TRBD2. Losses at the gene ends were 8 bases for V and 0 bases for J; bases not matched to a gene: 2. Looked up from germline, CDR1 is GTSNPN and CDR2 is SVGIG (reference sequence). This CDR3 has 13 residues.